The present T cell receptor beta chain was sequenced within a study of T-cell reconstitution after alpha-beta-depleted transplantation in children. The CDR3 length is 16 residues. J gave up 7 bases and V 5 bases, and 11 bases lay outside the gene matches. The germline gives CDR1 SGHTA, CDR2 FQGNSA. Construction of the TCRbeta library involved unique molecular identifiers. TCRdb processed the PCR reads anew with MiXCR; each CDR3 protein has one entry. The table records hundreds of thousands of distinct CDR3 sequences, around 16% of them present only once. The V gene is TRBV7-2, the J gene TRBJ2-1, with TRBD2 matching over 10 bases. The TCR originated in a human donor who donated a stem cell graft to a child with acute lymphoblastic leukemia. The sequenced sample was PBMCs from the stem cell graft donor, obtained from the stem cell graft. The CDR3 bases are TGTGCCAGCAGCCCACCGGGACTAGCGTATTTAAATGAGCAGTTCTTC. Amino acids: CASSPPGLAYLNEQFF.